The 7 T cell receptor beta chains below were found in one sample sequenced in a study of OX40 agonist ivuxolimab in advanced cancers. The assay was immunoSEQ multiplex PCR, and TCRdb's table has in-frame clones only and misses some. The sample holds approximately 58,000 clones, 65% to 90% seen once. The material sequenced was CD4+ or CD8+ T cells sorted from blood, taken in a trial of the OX40 agonist ivuxolimab. These receptors all come from an adult with an advanced solid tumor such as melanoma, head and neck, liver or kidney cancer.

V usage is TRBV28 and J usage is TRBJ1-5; D call uncertain. Germline CDR1 reads MDHEN; CDR2 reads SYDVKM. V lost 5 bases and J lost 4, with 18 bases in between. This CDR3 spans 16 amino acids. CDR3 DNA: TGTGCCAGCAGTACACAACAAGGAGGGTATAATCAGCCCCAGCATTTT. Protein: CASSTQQGGYNQPQHF.

The chain carries TRBV7-2 and TRBJ1-6, with 8 bases aligning to TRBD1. The germline V gene encodes CDR1 SGHTA and CDR2 FQGNSA. This CDR3 region has 16 residues. The trim removed 2 bases at V and 8 bases at J, leaving 8 bases unmatched. The CDR3 sequence: CASSLNAGQGYSPLHF. The CDR3 DNA is TGTGCCAGCAGCTTAAACGCCGGACAGGGATATTCACCCCTCCACTTT.

This clone has only one observation. The chain combines TRBV20-1 with TRBJ2-7, with no clear D. The CDR3 is 11 residues long. The V gene lost 6 bases and the J gene lost 9 bases, with 15 bases spanning the gap. Germline values: CDR1 DFQATT, CDR2 SNEGSKA (reference sequence). This CDR3 reads CSAWFPPRQYF. CDR3 in DNA: TGCAGTGCATGGTTCCCACCGAGGCAGTACTTC.

The V and J genes are TRBV15 and TRBJ2-7; 11 bases agree with TRBD1. With V trimmed by 3 bases and J by 2 bases, 12 bases remained unmatched. The CDR3 is made up of 18 amino acids. Germline V gene data show CDR1 as LNHNV and CDR2 as YYDKDF (reference sequence). Here the CDR3 reads CATSSGHGTGGLTYEQYF. The CDR3 nucleotides read TGTGCCACCAGCAGTGGGCATGGGACAGGGGGACTTACCTACGAGCAGTACTTC.

V gene TRBV2 combines with J gene TRBJ2-7; the match to TRBD2 covers 10 bases. Trimming cost V 4 bases and J 2 bases; bases outside gene matches: 8. Germline CDR1 and CDR2: SNHLY and FYNNEI. The CDR3 has 16 residues. CDR3 DNA: TGTGCCAGCAGTGGGAACCTAGCGGGGGCGGCCTACGAGCAGTACTTC. This gives the protein CASSGNLAGAAYEQYF.

The table lists this clone with a count of one. The chain couples TRBV6-4 to TRBJ2-7, with D perhaps matching TRBD1 (6 bases). V gave up 2 bases and J gave up 5 bases, with 25 bases separating them. Germline V gene lookup returns CDR1 MRHNA and CDR2 SNTAGT. The CDR3 runs 18 residues. CDR3 sequence: CASSDIHEGRDNFHEQYF. In nucleotides, the CDR3 is TGTGCCAGCAGTGACATCCATGAGGGCAGGGACAACTTCCACGAGCAGTACTTC.

The chain employs TRBV7-3 and TRBJ2-1, with 11 bases fitting TRBD2. Trimming removed 8 bases from V and 0 bases from J; junction bases left unmatched: 12. Germline V lookup: CDR1 SGHTA, CDR2 FQGTGA. The CDR3 is 18 amino acids. The CDR3 nucleotides read TGTGCCAGCGCGTCTGCCACTAGCGGGAGATACTCCTACAATGAGCAGTTCTTC. Translated: CASASATSGRYSYNEQFF. Full variable domain (remainder filled in from reference TRBV7-3 and TRBJ2-1): GAGVSQTPSNKVTEKGKYVELRCDPISGHTALYWYRQSLGQGPEFLIYFQGTGAADDSGLPNDRFFAVRPEGSVSTLKIQRTERGDSAVYLCASASATSGRYSYNEQFFGPGTRLTVL.